Listed here are 3 T cell receptor beta chains from one sample, sequenced in a study of shared clonotypes between healthy human individuals. Method: immunoSEQ multiplex PCR; TCRdb's copy keeps in-frame clones and lacks some. The data show roughly 1 million clones, about 84% seen once. Sequencing was performed on memory CD4+ T cells from PBMCs. The subset is: CD45RA-negative fraction. These receptors originate from a man younger than 35 in good health. Some clones in this sample may be carry-over from other donors' samples.

The chain uses TRBV2 and TRBJ2-5; D perhaps matches TRBD2 (7 bases). Germline V lookup: CDR1 SNHLY, CDR2 FYNNEI. V lost 4 bases and J 4 bases, leaving 16 bases between the germline ends. This CDR3 is built from 15 residues. The CDR3 protein is CASSGMGGGGETQYF. DNA for the CDR3: TGTGCCAGCAGTGGAATGGGAGGGGGGGGAGAGACCCAGTACTTC.

The chain is built from TRBV5-1 and TRBJ2-2; D assignment may be TRBD1 or TRBD2 (6 bases each). This CDR3 comprises 16 residues. V gave up 0 bases and J gave up 5 bases, with 14 bases separating them. The germline V gene encodes CDR1 SGHRS and CDR2 YFSETQ. For the CDR3, the DNA is TGCGCCAGCAGCTTGGCCGGGGGCAGAACTACCGGGGAGCTGTTTTTT. This encodes CASSLAGGRTTGELFF.

The gene calls are TRBV6-4 and TRBJ1-5; a possible D gene is TRBD1 (5 bases). The germline V gene has CDR1 MRHNA and CDR2 SNTAGT. Trimming pared 4 bases from V and 3 bases from J, leaving 19 bases between. The CDR3 has 17 amino acids. This CDR3 is CASSGPGPGSPNQPQHF. CDR3 in DNA: TGTGCCAGCAGTGGTCCGGGACCAGGCTCCCCCAATCAGCCCCAGCATTTT.